This note documents a single TCR beta chain sequence. The sample belongs to a study of monozygotic twins with inflammatory bowel disease. After re-calling the 5' RACE reads, TCRdb lists one entry per CDR3 protein, DNA absent. This sample's table reports 440,000 or so distinct CDR3 sequences. The CDR3 covers 15 residues. CDR1 and CDR2 from the germline V gene are SGHKS and YYEKEE (reference sequence). The sequenced sample was blood. The chain recombines TRBV5-5 with TRBJ1-2. This receptor was identified in a human donor with ulcerative colitis or Crohn's disease, or a healthy co-twin of an affected twin (not recorded which). CDR3 region: CASSLLGDNNYGYTF.